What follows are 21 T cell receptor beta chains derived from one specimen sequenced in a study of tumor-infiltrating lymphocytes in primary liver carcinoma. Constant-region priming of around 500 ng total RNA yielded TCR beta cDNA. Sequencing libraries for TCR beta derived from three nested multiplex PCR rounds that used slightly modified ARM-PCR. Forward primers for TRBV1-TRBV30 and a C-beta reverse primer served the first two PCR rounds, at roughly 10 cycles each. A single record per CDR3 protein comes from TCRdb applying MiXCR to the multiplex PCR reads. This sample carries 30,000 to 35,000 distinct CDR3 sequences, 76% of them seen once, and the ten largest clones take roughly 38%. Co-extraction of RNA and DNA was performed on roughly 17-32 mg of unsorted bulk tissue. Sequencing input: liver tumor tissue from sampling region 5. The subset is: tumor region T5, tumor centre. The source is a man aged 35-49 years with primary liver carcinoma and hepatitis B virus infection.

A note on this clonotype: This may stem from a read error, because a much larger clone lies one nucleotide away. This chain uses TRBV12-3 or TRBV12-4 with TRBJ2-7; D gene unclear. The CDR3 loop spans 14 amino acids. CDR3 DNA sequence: TGTGCCAGCAGTTTAGGGAAGGGCTCCTACAAGCAGTACTTC. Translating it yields CASSLGKGSYKQYF.

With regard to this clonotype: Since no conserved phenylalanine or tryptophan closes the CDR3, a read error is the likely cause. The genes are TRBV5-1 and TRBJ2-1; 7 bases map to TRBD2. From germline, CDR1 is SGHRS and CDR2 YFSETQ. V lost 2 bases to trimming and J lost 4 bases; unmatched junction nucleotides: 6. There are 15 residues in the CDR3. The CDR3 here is CASSFGNSGYNEQFL. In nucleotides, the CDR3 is TGCGCCAGCAGCTTTGGTAATAGCGGGTACAATGAGCAGTTCCTC.

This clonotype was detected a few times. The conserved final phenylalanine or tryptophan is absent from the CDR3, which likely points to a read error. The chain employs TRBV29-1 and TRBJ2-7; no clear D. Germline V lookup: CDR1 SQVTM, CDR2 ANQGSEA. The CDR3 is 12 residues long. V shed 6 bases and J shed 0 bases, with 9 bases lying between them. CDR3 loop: CSVTSSSYEQYS. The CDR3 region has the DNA TGCAGCGTGACTTCATCCTCCTACGAGCAGTACTCA.

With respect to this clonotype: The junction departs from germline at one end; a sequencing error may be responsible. The CDR3 loop is CASSLWGGADITKDIQYF. In DNA form, the CDR3 reads TGTGCCAGTAGTTTATGGGGTGGGGCGGACATAACCAAAGACATTCAGTACTTC. The chain uses TRBV12-3 or TRBV12-4 and TRBJ2-4; TRBD1 is a possible D gene (5 bases). The CDR3 loop spans 18 amino acids.

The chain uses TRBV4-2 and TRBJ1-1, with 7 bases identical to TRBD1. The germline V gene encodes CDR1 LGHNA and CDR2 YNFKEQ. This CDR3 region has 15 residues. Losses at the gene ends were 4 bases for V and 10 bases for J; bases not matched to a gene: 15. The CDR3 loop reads CASSPDLTGAGRAFF. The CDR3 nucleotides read TGTGCCAGCAGCCCAGACCTCACAGGGGCTGGGAGAGCTTTCTTT.

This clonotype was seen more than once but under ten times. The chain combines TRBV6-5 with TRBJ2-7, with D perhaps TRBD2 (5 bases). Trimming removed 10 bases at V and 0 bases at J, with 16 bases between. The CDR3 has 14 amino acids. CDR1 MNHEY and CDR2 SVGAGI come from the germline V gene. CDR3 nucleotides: TGTGCCACTTCGACTGGCGGACTCTCCTACGAGCAGTACTTC. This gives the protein CATSTGGLSYEQYF.

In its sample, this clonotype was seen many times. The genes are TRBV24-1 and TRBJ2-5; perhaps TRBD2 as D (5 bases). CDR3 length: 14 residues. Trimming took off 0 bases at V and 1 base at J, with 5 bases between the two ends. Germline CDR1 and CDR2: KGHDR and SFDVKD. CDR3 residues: CATSDLTSQETQYF. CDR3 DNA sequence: TGTGCCACCAGTGATTTGACTAGCCAAGAGACCCAGTACTTC.

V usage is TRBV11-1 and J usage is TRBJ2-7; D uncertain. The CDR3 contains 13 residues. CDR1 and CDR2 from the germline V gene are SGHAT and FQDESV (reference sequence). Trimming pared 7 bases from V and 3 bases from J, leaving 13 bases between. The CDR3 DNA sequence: TGTGCCAGCAACTCAGGCGGTTTCTACGAGCAGTACTTC. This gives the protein CASNSGGFYEQYF.

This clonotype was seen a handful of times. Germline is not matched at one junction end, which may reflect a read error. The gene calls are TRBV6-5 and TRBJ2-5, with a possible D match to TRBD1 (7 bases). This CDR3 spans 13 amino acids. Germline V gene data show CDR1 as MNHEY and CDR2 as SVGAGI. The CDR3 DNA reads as TGTGCCGGCAGGGGGGCGCCCCTGGAGACCCAGTACTTC. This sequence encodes CAGRGAPLETQYF.

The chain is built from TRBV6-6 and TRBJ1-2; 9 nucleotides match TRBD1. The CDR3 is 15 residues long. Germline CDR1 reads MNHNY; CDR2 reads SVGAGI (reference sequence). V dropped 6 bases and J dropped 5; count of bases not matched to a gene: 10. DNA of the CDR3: TGTGCCAGCAGCAACTCGGGACAGGGCGAATATGGCTACACCTTC. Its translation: CASSNSGQGEYGYTF.

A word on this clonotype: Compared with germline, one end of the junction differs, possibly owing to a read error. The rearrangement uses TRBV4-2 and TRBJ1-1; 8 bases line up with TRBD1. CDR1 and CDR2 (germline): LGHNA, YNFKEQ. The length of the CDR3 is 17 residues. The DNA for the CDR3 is TGTGCCAGCAGTCAAGAGTATGGACAGGGTGTTTGGACTGAAGTTTTCTTT. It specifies CASSQEYGQGVWTEVFF.

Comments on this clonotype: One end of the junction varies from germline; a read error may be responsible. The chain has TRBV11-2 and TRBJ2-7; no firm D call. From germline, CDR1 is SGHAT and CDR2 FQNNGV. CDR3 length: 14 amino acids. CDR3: CTSSLDLGAWDQYF. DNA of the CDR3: TGTACCAGCAGCTTAGATCTTGGTGCATGGGATCAGTACTTC. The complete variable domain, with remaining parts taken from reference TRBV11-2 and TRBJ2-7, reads EAGVAQSPRYKIIEKRQSVAFWCNPISGHATLYWYQQILGQGPKLLIQFQNNGVVDDSQLPKDRFSAERLKGVDSTLKIQPAKLEDSAVYLCTSSLDLGAWDQYFGPGTRLTVT.

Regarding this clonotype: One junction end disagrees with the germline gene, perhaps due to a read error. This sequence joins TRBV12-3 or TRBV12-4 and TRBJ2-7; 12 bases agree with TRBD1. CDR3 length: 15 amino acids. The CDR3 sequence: CASGRGTGGSYEQYF. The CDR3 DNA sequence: TGTGCCAGCGGTAGGGGGACAGGGGGCTCCTACGAACAGTACTTC.

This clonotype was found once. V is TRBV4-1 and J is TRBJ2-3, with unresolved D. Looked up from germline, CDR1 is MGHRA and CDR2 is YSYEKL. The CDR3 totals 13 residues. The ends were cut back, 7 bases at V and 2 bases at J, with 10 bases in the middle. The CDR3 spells CASNHPHTDTQYF. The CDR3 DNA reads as TGCGCCAGCAACCACCCTCACACAGATACGCAGTATTTT.

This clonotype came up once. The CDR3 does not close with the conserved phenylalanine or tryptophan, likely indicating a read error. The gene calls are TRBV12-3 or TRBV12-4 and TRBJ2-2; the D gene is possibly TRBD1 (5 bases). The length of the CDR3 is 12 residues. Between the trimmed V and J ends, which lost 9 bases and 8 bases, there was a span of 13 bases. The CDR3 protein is CASSPQGGELFC. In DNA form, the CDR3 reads TGTGCCAGTAGCCCCCAGGGAGGGGAGCTGTTTTGT.

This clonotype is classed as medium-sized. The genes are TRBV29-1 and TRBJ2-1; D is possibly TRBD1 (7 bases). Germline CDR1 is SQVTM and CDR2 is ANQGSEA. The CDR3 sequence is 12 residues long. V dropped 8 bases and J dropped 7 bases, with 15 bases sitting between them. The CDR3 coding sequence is TGCAGCCTCCGACAGGGAGGTAATGAGCAGTTCTTC. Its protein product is CSLRQGGNEQFF.

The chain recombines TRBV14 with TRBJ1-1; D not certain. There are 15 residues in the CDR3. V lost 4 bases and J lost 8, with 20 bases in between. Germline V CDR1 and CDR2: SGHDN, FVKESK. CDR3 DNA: TGTGCCAGCAGCCGAGATTCCCGGGATAGGTCGGAAGCTTTCTTT. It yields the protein CASSRDSRDRSEAFF.

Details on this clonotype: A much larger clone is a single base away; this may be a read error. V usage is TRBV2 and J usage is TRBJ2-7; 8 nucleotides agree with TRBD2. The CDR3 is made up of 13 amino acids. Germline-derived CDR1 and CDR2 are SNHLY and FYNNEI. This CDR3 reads CASDPGGLCEQCF. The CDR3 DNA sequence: TGTGCCAGCGATCCGGGAGGGCTCTGCGAGCAGTGCTTC.

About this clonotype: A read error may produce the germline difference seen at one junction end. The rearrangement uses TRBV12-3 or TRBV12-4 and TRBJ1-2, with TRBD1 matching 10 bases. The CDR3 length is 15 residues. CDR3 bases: TGTGCCAGCAGCATCAGACAGGGGGCAAACTATGGCTACACATTC. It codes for CASSIRQGANYGYTF.

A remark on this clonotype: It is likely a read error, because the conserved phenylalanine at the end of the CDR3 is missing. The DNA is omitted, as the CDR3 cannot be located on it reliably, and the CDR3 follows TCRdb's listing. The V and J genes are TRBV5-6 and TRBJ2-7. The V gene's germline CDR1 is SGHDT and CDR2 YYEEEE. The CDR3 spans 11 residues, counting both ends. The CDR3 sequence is CASSLGHEHYI.

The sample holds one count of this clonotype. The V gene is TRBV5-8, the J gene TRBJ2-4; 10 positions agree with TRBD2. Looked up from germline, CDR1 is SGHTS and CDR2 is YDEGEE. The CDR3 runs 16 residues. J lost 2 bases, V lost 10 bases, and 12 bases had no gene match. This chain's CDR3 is CACNLGLACPKNIQYF. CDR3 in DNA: TGTGCCTGCAACCTGGGACTAGCGTGCCCCAAAAACATTCAGTACTTC.